This T cell receptor beta chain is drawn from a study of control samples from healthy donors and cancer patients (dated by TCRdb to about 2020). Note on this clone: The specificity of this receptor is unknown. Within one base of it there is no much larger clone, and no base qualities were kept.

Libraries were constructed by the immunoSEQ multiplex PCR assay. The source is immuneACCESS, and TCRdb retained only in-frame sequences with V and J called. Part of the clones is not carried over; for the studies checked, unresolved V genes explain less than half of this, and the remainder is unexplained. The sample contains about 130,000 clones, around nine tenths of them found a single time. The ten top clones hold approximately 3.2% of the sample. The clonotype comes from a man aged 50 to 59 in good health. Sequencing was performed on blood.

The CDR3 reads as follows: CASSYRPGYTEAFF. The nucleotide sequence is given as TGTGCCAGCAGTTACCGGCCCGGGTACACTGAAGCTTTCTTT. The chain couples TRBV6-5 to TRBJ1-1; the D gene is unclear. V gives up 2 bases and J gives up 3 bases, and the segment between their germline ends measures 10 bases. From its cysteine to its phenylalanine, the CDR3 spans 14 amino acids. Solely the CDR3 DNA is kept, with 42 bases framed from the first base. CDR1 and CDR2 are drawn from the germline V gene: MNHEY, SVGAGI.